This T cell receptor gamma chain came from a study of gamma-delta chains in newborns, infants, children. On the study more broadly: Polyclonal expansion of innate γδ T cells after birth follows microbial exposure.

TCRdb made new clone calls on the reads using CATT. The table lists around 2,500 gamma-chain clones, 43% of them singletons. The CDR3 sequence is 15 residues long. Trimming removed 0 bases from V and 3 bases from J; junction bases left unmatched: 4. Germline V gene data show CDR1 as VENAVY and CDR2 as YDSYNSRV. This TCR was recovered from a child who was a newborn, infant or young child, either healthy, febrile or measles-vaccinated (not recorded which). Sequenced material: blood. The V call is TRGV8, the J call TRGJP2. The J gene was not available in TCRdb and was assigned here by matching the DNA to germline segments. The CDR3 region is CATWDRLGSDWIKTF. The CDR3 DNA sequence: TGTGCCACCTGGGATAGGCTAGGTAGTGATTGGATCAAGACGTTT.